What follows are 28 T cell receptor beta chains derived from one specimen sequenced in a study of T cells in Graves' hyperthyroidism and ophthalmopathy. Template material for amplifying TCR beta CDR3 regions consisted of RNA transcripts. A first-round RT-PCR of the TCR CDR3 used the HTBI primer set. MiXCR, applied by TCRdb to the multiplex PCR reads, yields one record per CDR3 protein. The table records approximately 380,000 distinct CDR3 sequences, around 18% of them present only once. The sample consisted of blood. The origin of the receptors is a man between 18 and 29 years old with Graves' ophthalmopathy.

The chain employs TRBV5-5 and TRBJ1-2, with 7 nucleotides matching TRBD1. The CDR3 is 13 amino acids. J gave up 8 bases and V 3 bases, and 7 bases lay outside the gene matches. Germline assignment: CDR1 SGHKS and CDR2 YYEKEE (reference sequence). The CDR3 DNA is TGTGCCAGCAGCTGGGGAGGGGGCGGCGGCTACACCTTC. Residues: CASSWGGGGGYTF.

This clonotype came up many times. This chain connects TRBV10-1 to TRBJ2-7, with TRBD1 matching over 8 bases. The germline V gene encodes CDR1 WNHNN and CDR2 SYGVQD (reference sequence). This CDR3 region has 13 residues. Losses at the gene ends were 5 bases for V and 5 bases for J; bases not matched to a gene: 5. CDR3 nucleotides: TGCGCCAGCAGTAACGCAGGGGGCCACGAGCAGTACTTC. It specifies CASSNAGGHEQYF.

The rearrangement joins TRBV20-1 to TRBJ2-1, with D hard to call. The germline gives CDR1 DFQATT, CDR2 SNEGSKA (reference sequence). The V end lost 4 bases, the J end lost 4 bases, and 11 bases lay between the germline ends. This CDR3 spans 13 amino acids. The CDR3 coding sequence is TGCAGTGCTAAGGACCTCACATACAATGAGCAGTTCTTC. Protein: CSAKDLTYNEQFF.

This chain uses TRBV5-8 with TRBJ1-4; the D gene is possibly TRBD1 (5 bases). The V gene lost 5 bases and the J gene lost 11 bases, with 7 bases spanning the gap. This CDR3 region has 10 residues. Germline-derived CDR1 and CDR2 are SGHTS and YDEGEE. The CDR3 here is CASRGEKLFF. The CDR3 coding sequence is TGTGCCAGCAGAGGGGAGAAACTGTTTTTT.

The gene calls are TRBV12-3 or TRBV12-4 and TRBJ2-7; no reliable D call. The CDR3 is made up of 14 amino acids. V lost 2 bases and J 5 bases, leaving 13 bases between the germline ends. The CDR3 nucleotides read TGTGCCAGCAGTTTATCCCCCACAAGCGACGAGCAGTACTTC. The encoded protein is CASSLSPTSDEQYF.

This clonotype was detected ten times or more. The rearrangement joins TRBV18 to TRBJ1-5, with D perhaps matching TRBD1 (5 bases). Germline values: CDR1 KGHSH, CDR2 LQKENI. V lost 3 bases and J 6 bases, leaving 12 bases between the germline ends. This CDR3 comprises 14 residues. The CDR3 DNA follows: TGTGCCAGCTCACCCTCCGGGCAGGGTCAGCCCCAGCATTTT. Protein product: CASSPSGQGQPQHF.

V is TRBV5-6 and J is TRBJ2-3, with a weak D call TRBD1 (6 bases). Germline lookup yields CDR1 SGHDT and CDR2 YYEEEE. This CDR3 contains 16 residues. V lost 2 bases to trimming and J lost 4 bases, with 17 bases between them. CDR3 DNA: TGTGCCAGCAGCTTATTCAGGGGTTTCAAGCCAGATACGCAGTATTTT. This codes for CASSLFRGFKPDTQYF.

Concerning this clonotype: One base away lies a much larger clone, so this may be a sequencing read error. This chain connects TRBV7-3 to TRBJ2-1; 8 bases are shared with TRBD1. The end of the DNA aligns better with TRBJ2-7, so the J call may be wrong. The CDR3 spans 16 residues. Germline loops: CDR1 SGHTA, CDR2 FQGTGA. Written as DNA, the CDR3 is TGTGCCAGCAGCTTCACCCCGGGGACAGGATACAATGAGCAGTACTTC. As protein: CASSFTPGTGYNEQYF.

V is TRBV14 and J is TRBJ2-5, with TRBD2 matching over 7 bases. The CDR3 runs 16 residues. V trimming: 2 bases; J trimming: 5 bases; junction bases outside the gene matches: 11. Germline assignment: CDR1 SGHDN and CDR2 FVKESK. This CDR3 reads CASSQFWDYRWETQYF. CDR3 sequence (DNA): TGTGCCAGCAGCCAATTCTGGGACTACCGGTGGGAGACCCAGTACTTC.

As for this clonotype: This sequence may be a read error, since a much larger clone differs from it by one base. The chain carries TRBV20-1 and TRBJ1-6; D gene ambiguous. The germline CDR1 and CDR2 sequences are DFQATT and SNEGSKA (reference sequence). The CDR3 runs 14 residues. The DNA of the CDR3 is TGCAGTGCCATAGAAGGACCCTATAATTCACCCCTCTACTTT. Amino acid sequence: CSAIEGPYNSPLYF.

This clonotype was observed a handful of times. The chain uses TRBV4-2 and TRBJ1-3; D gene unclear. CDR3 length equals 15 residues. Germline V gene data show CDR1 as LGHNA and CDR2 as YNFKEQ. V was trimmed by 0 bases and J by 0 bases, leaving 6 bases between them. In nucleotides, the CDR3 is TGTGCCAGCAGCCAAGATGGGCTCTCTGGAAACACCATATATTTT. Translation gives CASSQDGLSGNTIYF.

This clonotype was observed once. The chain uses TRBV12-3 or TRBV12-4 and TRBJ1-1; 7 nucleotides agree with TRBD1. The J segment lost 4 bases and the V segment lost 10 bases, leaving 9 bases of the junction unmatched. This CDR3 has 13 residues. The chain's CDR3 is CAIRGSLVTEAFF. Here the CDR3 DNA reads TGTGCCATCAGGGGGTCGCTGGTCACTGAAGCTTTCTTT.

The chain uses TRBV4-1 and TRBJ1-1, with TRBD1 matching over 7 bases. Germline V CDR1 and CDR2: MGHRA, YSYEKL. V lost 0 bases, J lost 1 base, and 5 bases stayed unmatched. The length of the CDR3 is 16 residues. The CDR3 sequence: CASSQDHRGGNTEAFF. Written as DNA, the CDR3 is TGCGCCAGCAGCCAAGACCACAGGGGCGGGAACACTGAAGCTTTCTTT.

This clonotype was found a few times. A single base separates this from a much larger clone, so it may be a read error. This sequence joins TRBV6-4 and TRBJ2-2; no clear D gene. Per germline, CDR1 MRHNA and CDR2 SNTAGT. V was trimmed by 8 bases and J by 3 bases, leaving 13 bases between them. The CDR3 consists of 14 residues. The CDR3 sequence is CASLDGPDTGELFF. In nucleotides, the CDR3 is TGTGCCAGCCTTGATGGCCCCGACACCGGGGAGCTGTTTTTT.

The CDR3 sequence is CASNIRDRGLNTEAFF. In DNA, the CDR3 is TGTGCCAGCAACATCCGGGACAGGGGGTTGAACACTGAAGCTTTCTTT. The rearrangement joins TRBV5-6 to TRBJ1-1; the match to TRBD1 covers 11 bases. Germline V CDR1 and CDR2: SGHDT, YYEEEE. The V and J ends lost 6 bases and 0 bases, in that order; junction bases with no gene match: 7. The CDR3 has 16 amino acids.

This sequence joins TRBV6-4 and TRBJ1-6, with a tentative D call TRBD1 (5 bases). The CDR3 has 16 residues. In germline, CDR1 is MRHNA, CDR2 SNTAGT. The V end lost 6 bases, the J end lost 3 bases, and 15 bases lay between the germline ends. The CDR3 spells CASSFRRGNYNSPLHF. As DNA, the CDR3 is TGTGCCAGCAGCTTCCGGCGGGGGAACTATAATTCACCCCTCCACTTT.

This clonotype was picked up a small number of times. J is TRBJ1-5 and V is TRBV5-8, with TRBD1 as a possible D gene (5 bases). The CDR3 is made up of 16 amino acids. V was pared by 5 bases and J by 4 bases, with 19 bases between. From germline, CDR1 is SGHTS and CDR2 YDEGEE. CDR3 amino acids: CASRDRDYERNQPQHF. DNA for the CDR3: TGTGCCAGCAGGGACCGGGACTACGAACGGAATCAGCCCCAGCATTTT.

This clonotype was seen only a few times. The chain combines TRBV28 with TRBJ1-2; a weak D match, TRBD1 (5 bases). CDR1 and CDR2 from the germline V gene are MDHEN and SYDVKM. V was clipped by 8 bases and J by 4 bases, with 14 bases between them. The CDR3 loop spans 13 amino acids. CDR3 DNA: TGTGCCAGCGATCCAGGGAGATCCTATGGCTACACCTTC. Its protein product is CASDPGRSYGYTF.

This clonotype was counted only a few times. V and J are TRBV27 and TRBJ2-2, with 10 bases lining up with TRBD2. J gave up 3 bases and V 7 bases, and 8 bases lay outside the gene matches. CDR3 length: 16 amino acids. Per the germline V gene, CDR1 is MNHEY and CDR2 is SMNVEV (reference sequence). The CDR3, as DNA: TGTGCCAGCAAAAAGCGGGGGGGGTCGGACACCGGGGAGCTGTTTTTT. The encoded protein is CASKKRGGSDTGELFF.

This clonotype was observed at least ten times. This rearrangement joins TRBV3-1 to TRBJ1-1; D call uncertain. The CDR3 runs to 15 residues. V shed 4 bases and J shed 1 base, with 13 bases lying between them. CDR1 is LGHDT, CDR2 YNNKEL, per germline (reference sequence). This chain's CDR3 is CASSLAMTENTEAFF. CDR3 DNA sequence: TGTGCCAGCAGCCTTGCGATGACCGAGAACACTGAAGCTTTCTTT.

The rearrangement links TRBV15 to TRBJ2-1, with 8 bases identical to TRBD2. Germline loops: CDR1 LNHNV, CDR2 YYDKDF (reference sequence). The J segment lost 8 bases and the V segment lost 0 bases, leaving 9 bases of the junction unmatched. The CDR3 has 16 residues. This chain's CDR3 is CATSRDYERGWYEQFF. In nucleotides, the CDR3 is TGTGCCACCAGCAGAGATTACGAGCGGGGGTGGTATGAGCAGTTCTTC.

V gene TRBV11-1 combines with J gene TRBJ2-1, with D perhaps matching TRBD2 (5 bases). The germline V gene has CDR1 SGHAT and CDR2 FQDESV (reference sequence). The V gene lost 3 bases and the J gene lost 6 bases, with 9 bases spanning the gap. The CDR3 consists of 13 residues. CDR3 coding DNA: TGTGCCAGCAGCTTGAGGCTAGCCAATGAGCAGTTCTTC. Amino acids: CASSLRLANEQFF.

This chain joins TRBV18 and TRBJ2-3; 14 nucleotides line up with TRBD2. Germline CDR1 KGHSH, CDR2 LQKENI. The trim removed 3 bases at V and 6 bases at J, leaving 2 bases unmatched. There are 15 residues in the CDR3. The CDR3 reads CASSPGLAGADTQYF. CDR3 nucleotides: TGTGCCAGCTCACCGGGACTAGCGGGGGCCGATACGCAGTATTTT.

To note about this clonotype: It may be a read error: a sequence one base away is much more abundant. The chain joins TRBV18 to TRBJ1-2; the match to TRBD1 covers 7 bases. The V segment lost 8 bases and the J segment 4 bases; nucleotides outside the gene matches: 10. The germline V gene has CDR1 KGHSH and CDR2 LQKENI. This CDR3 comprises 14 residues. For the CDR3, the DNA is TGTGCCAGCCCGCCAGCCGAGGGGGCCTATGGCTACACCTTC. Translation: CASPPAEGAYGYTF.

The CDR3 is CASSLPGQQETQYF. The CDR3 coding sequence is TGTGCCAGCTCACTCCCGGGACAGCAAGAGACCCAGTACTTC. The genes are TRBV18 and TRBJ2-5; 7 bases are a match to TRBD1. The CDR3 contains 14 residues. Germline CDR1 is KGHSH and CDR2 is LQKENI. V lost 4 bases to trimming and J lost 2 bases; unmatched junction nucleotides: 4.

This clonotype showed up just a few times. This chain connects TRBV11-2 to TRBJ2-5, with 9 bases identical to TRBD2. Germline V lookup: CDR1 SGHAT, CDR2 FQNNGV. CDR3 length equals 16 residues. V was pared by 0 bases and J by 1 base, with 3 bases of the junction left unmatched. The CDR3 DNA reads TGTGCCAGCAGCTTAGAACTAGCGGGTTCCCAAGAGACCCAGTACTTC. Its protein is CASSLELAGSQETQYF. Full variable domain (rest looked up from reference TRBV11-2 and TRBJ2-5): EAGVAQSPRYKIIEKRQSVAFWCNPISGHATLYWYQQILGQGPKLLIQFQNNGVVDDSQLPKDRFSAERLKGVDSTLKIQPAKLEDSAVYLCASSLELAGSQETQYFGPGTRLLVL.

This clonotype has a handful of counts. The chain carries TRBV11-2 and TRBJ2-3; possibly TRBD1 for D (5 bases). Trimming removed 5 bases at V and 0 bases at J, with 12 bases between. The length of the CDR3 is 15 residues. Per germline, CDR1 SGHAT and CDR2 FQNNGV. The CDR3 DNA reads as TGTGCCAGCAGCCCGACCCGACAGAGCACAGATACGCAGTATTTT. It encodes CASSPTRQSTDTQYF.

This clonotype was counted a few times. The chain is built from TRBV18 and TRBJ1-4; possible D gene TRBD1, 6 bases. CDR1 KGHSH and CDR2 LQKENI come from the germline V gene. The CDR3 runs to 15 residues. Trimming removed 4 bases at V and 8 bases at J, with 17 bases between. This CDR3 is CASSLSGGAREKLFF. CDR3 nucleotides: TGTGCCAGCTCACTATCCGGGGGCGCGAGGGAAAAACTGTTTTTT.